This T cell receptor beta chain was sequenced in a study of T cell responses to AZD1222 COVID-19 vaccine (dated by TCRdb to the early 2020s). Notes on the research overall: AZD1222 recipients with second doses at about 4 weeks or about 12 weeks were pooled, because spike-specific TCR depth and breadth did not differ between schedules. TCR sequencing was performed for some 250 trial participants, of whom roughly 200 were given two doses of AZD1222 and 26 were given two doses of MenACWY control vaccine. Trial participants were enrolled by age into 18-55, 56-69 and 70-plus year subgroups, with around 150, 28 and 57 TCR-sequenced participants respectively. Overall results and qualifications from the work: Vaccine-associated CD4 TCRs spanned the whole spike protein, with dominant responses in regions 160-218 and 743-854. In the small 56-69-year group, the increase in depth fell short of significance, most likely because of low power. Most participants were white British and females outnumbered males, and the authors suggested that clonal diversity may have been underestimated. Because no day 14 peak-response samples were available, the repertoires could be characterized only after the peak T cell response. Conclusions about previously exposed vaccinees are limited, since just 6 or 7 AZD1222 recipients were seropositive for SARS-CoV-2 at baseline. After two AZD1222 doses, both the breadth and the depth of spike-specific TCRs were significantly higher than at day 0 and than in MenACWY recipients. Reportedly, almost half of the unique spike-specific TCRs recognized epitopes lying outside the regions that are mutated in the B.1.351 and B.1.1.7 variants.

The time point label of this sample denotes: baseline before first vaccination. Vaccinee samples were obtained from the UK trials COV001 and COV002, which included a single-blind randomized controlled phase 2/3 trial of AZD1222 (ChAdOx1 nCoV-19) in healthy adults. For TCRbeta chain sequencing, PBMC samples from trial participants were taken at day 0 and at day 28 after the second dose. The CDR3 regions of human TCRbeta chains were analyzed by immunosequencing. The authors' analysis ran thus. Repertoire TCRs were matched against a reference library of SARS-CoV-2-specific TCRs generated with the MIRA antigen-specificity platform. Breadth was defined as the fraction of unique TCRs that were SARS-CoV-2-associated, and depth was defined as the fraction of total T cells that were SARS-CoV-2-associated. Using the MIRA data, each spike-specific TCR was mapped to the spike region that the TCR reacts to and placed in a CD4 or CD8 class. Log10-transformed breadth and depth values were compared by one-way ANOVA with Sidak's multiple comparisons tests. Drawn from immuneACCESS, this table holds only the in-frame rearrangements with V and J called that TCRdb kept. Clones are partly lost; checked studies trace under half to an unresolved V gene and leave the rest unexplained. Clone size and V and J calls were adopted from that table, with D and trimming inferred from the DNA. The sample contains some 130,000 clones, 85% to 95% of them found a single time. The ten most abundant clones make up 0.9% to 0.95% of the sample.

V trim: 4 bases; J trim: 3 bases; unmatched bases: 2. Looking up the germline V gene yields CDR1 KGHDR and CDR2 SFDVKD. The CDR3 starts with the cysteine, ends with the phenylalanine, and has 14 residues. Here the CDR3 DNA is all that survives: 42 bases in frame from base 1. This clone appeared a single time. The antigen it recognizes is unknown. No much larger clone is present one base from it, and per-base qualities are unavailable. In this chain, TRBV24-1 is recombined with TRBJ1-5; TRBD1 matches 7 bases in the middle. The sample was peripheral blood, taken on day 0 of AZD1222 vaccination. The receptor was isolated from an adult in good health. The sequenced DNA is TGTGCCACCAGTGAGACAGGGTACAATCAGCCCCAGCATTTT. Translated, it gives CATSETGYNQPQHF.